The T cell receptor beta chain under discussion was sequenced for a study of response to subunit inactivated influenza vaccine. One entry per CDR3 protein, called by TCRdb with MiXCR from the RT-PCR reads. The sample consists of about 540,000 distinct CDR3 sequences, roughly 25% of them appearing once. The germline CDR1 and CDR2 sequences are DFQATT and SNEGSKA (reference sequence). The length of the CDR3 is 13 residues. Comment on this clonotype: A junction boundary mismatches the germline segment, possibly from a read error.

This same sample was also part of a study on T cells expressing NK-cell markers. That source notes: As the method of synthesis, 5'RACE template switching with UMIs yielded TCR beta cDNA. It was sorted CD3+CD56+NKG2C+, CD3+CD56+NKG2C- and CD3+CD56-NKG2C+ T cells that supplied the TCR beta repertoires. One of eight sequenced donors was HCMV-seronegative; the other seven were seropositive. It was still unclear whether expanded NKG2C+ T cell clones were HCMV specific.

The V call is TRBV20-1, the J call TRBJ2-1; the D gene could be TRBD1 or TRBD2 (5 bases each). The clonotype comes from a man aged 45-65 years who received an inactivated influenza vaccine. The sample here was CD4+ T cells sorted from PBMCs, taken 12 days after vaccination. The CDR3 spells CSAAGGEANQQFF. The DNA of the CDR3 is TGCAGTGCTGCTGGGGGAGAGGCCAATCAGCAGTTCTTC.